These 8 T cell receptor beta chains were sequenced from one sample in a study of CD8 T cells in Susac syndrome. An amount of RNA that ranged from roughly 0.5 to 1 ug was reverse transcribed with random hexamers. TCRdb passed the immunoSEQ multiplex PCR reads through MiXCR, listing each CDR3 protein once. The sample has approximately 150,000 distinct CDR3 sequences, approximately 95% seen once. The specimen was CD4+ T cells from PBMCs. Every receptor here comes from a human donor with multiple sclerosis.

The DNA of the CDR3 is TGCGCCAGCAGCCAAGGGGCTAGCGGGAAAAACATTCAGTACTTC. This gives the protein CASSQGASGKNIQYF. This sequence joins TRBV4-3 and TRBJ2-4; 8 nucleotides align to TRBD2. Germline V gives CDR1 LGHNA, CDR2 YSLEER. The CDR3 is 15 residues long. Unmatched junction bases numbered 3, after V lost 1 base and J lost 4 bases.

This clonotype was seen just once. V usage is TRBV7-9 and J usage is TRBJ2-5; D might be TRBD2 (6 bases). The CDR3 contains 14 residues. Per the germline V gene, CDR1 is SEHNR and CDR2 is FQNEAQ (reference sequence). V lost 5 bases and J 0 bases, leaving 10 bases between the germline ends. CDR3 loop: CASSMRGNQETQYF. The CDR3 bases are TGTGCCAGCAGCATGCGGGGAAACCAAGAGACCCAGTACTTC.

The J gene is TRBJ2-5, the V gene TRBV7-2; D might be TRBD1 (5 bases). Germline V CDR1 and CDR2: SGHTA, FQGNSA. The CDR3 extends over 16 amino acids. Between the trimmed V and J ends, which lost 8 bases and 4 bases, there was a span of 23 bases. The CDR3 region is CASSTPRTLMPETQYF. The CDR3, as DNA: TGTGCCAGCTCGACACCGCGGACACTAATGCCAGAGACCCAGTACTTC.

About this clonotype itself: The junction does not match germline at one end; this may be a read error. V and J are TRBV18 and TRBJ1-4; D is possibly TRBD1 (6 bases). This CDR3 has 16 amino acids. CDR1 and CDR2 (germline): KGHSH, LQKENI. The CDR3, as DNA: TGTGCCAGCTCACATACTACAGGGTTAACTAATGAAAATCTGTTTTTT. As protein: CASSHTTGLTNENLFF.

The genes are TRBV15 and TRBJ1-6; D gene uncertain. The CDR3 spans 13 residues. Trimming pared 4 bases from V and 3 bases from J, leaving 4 bases between. The V gene's germline CDR1 is LNHNV and CDR2 YYDKDF (reference sequence). CDR3 DNA sequence: TGTGCCACCAGCACCGTCTATAATTCACCCCTCCACTTT. The encoded protein is CATSTVYNSPLHF.

This clonotype came up once. The chain links TRBV5-1 to TRBJ2-3, with 8 nucleotides matching TRBD2. The CDR3 runs to 13 residues. The V gene end was trimmed by 4 bases and the J gene end by 5 bases; junction bases not matched to a gene: 3. Germline V CDR1 and CDR2: SGHRS, YFSETQ. The DNA of the CDR3 is TGCGCCAGCAGCCCAGCGGGAGTAGATACGCAGTATTTT. Its protein is CASSPAGVDTQYF. Together with reference TRBV5-1 and TRBJ2-3, the CDR3 gives the full variable domain: KAGVTQTPRYLIKTRGQQVTLSCSPISGHRSVSWYQQTPGQGLQFLFEYFSETQRNKGNFPGRFSGRQFSNSRSEMNVSTLELGDSALYLCASSPAGVDTQYFGPGTRLTVL.

The chain has TRBV7-9 and TRBJ2-1, with 9 positions matching TRBD2. Germline CDR1 and CDR2: SEHNR and FQNEAQ (reference sequence). V gave up 5 bases and J gave up 10 bases; unmatched junction bases: 9. This CDR3 region has 14 residues. In nucleotides, the CDR3 is TGTGCCAGCAGCCCAGGACTAGCGTCGGACGAGCAGTTCTTC. It encodes CASSPGLASDEQFF. Full variable domain (remainder filled in from reference TRBV7-9 and TRBJ2-1): DTGVSQNPRHKITKRGQNVTFRCDPISEHNRLYWYRQTLGQGPEFLTYFQNEAQLEKSRLLSDRFSAERPKGSFSTLEIQRTEQGDSAMYLCASSPGLASDEQFFGPGTRLTVL.

The chain joins TRBV5-1 to TRBJ2-7; D is perhaps TRBD1 (5 bases). Germline CDR1 and CDR2: SGHRS and YFSETQ. The CDR3 has 14 residues. Between the trimmed V and J ends, which lost 0 bases and 2 bases, there was a span of 9 bases. For the CDR3, the DNA is TGCGCCAGCAGCTTGGTATCAGGGACCTACGAGCAGTACTTC. This encodes CASSLVSGTYEQYF.